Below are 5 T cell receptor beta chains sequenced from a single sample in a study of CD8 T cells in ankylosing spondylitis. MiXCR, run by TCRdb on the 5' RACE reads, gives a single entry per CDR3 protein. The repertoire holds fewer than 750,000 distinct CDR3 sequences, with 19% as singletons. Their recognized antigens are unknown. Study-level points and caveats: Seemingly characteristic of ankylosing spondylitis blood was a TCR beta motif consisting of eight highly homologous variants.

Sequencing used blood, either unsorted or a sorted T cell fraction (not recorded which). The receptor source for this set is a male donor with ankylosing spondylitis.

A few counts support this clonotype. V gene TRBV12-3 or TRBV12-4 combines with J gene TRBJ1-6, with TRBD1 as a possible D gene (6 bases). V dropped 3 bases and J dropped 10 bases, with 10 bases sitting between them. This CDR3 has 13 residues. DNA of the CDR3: TGTGCCAGCAGTTTCAGGGGATGGTCACCCCTCCACTTT. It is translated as CASSFRGWSPLHF.

In nucleotides, the CDR3 is TGTGCCAGCAGGGGAGATTTCTCCTACGAGCAGTACTTC. It codes for CASRGDFSYEQYF. This chain joins TRBV25-1 and TRBJ2-7; tentatively, D is TRBD2 (5 bases). The germline V gene encodes CDR1 MGHDK and CDR2 SYGVNS. V was pared by 6 bases and J by 0 bases, with 9 bases between. The CDR3 runs to 13 residues.

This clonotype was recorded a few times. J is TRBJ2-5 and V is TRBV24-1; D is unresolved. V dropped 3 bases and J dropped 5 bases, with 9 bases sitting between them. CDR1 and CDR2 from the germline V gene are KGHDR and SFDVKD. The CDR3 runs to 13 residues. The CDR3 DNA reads TGTGCCACCAGTGATCCGGATTGGGAGACCCAGTACTTC. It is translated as CATSDPDWETQYF.

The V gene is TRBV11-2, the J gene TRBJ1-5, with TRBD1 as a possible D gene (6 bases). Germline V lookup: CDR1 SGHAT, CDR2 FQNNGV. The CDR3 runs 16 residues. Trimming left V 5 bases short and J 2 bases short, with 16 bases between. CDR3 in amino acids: CASSAGHSGGNQPQHF. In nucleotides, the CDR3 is TGTGCCAGCAGCGCGGGACATTCGGGGGGCAATCAGCCCCAGCATTTT.

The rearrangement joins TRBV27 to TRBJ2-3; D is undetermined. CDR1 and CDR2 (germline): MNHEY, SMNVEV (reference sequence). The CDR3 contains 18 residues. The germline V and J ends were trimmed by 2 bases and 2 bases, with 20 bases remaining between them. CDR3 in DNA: TGTGCCAGCAGTTTAGGGATCCTTTTAACTGGGGTCACAGATACGCAGTATTTT. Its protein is CASSLGILLTGVTDTQYF.